This TCR beta chain was captured in a study of blood T cells in healthy people across ages. This clonotype has more than one count but fewer than ten. A sample-barcoded 5' primer and a J-beta primer mix were used in a second PCR of roughly 6 to 11 cycles. Via MiXCR, TCRdb re-called the 5' RACE reads, giving one row per CDR3 protein. The sample shows under 1 million distinct CDR3 sequences, around 43% of them seen only once. This CDR3 comprises 14 residues. Germline CDR1 is SEHNR and CDR2 is FQNEAQ (reference sequence). V lost 3 bases and J 9 bases, leaving 15 bases between the germline ends. This receptor was identified in a man in his sixties in good health. The chain recombines TRBV7-9 with TRBJ2-1; D ambiguous. Sequencing was done on a sample of blood. In DNA, the CDR3 is TGTGCCAGCAGCTTGGGCCTACTCTCGGGTGAGCAGTTCTTC. Translation: CASSLGLLSGEQFF. The full variable domain, rest sourced from reference TRBV7-9 and TRBJ2-1, is DTGVSQNPRHKITKRGQNVTFRCDPISEHNRLYWYRQTLGQGPEFLTYFQNEAQLEKSRLLSDRFSAERPKGSFSTLEIQRTEQGDSAMYLCASSLGLLSGEQFFGPGTRLTVL.